What follows are 17 T cell receptor beta chains derived from one specimen sequenced in a study of blood T cell repertoires in COVID-19. Profiled with immunoSEQ multiplex PCR; TCRdb holds only in-frame clones, not every one. This table has under 50,000 clones, 80% to 90% appearing once. The specimen was peripheral blood. These receptors all stem from a man aged 40-49 years with active COVID-19.

V is TRBV27 and J is TRBJ2-7; TRBD2 matches at 7 bases. CDR1 is MNHEY, CDR2 SMNVEV, per germline (reference sequence). This CDR3 spans 18 amino acids. Losses at the gene ends were 6 bases for V and 4 bases for J; bases not matched to a gene: 21. CDR3 loop: CASSLSFVRVLARYEQYF. The CDR3 DNA reads TGTGCCAGCAGCCTATCCTTTGTAAGGGTACTAGCGAGGTACGAGCAGTACTTC.

The gene calls are TRBV27 and TRBJ2-1; D gene ambiguous. V shed 3 bases and J shed 8 bases, with 14 bases lying between them. CDR1 is MNHEY, CDR2 SMNVEV, per germline (reference sequence). This CDR3 is built from 14 residues. CDR3 nucleotide sequence: TGTGCCAGCAGTTTCTTGTCAGGTCAACATGAGCAGTTCTTC. The encoded protein is CASSFLSGQHEQFF.

This clone was picked up a small number of times. The chain has TRBV18 and TRBJ2-7; 7 bases are shared with TRBD2. With V trimmed by 2 bases and J by 1 base, 2 bases remained unmatched. The CDR3 loop spans 14 amino acids. CDR1 is KGHSH, CDR2 LQKENI, per germline. CDR3 amino acids: CASSPGRESYEQYF. The CDR3 DNA reads as TGTGCCAGCTCACCAGGGAGGGAGTCCTACGAGCAGTACTTC.

This clone showed up just a few times. This chain uses TRBV10-1 with TRBJ2-1; 7 positions match TRBD2. Germline loops: CDR1 WNHNN, CDR2 SYGVQD (reference sequence). This CDR3 is 18 amino acids long. V was pared by 7 bases and J by 0 bases, with 15 bases of the junction left unmatched. CDR3 bases: TGCGCCAGCATTTCCCGGGCGGGGGTTTCTAGCTCCTACAATGAGCAGTTCTTC. Amino acid sequence: CASISRAGVSSSYNEQFF.

J is TRBJ1-1 and V is TRBV7-3; D uncertain. Germline V gene sequence: CDR1 SGHTA, CDR2 FQGTGA. Between the trimmed V and J ends, which lost 5 bases and 7 bases, there was a span of 14 bases. CDR3 length: 13 amino acids. The DNA of the CDR3 is TGTGCCAGCAGCCCAGATTTGGGAGATGAAGCTTTCTTT. Translated: CASSPDLGDEAFF.

The genes are TRBV9 and TRBJ2-1; weak D call: TRBD2 (6 bases). Germline V gene lookup returns CDR1 SGDLS and CDR2 YYNGEE. Trimming left V 0 bases short and J 6 bases short, with 13 bases between. This CDR3 region has 15 residues. The CDR3 here is CASSVAGETINEQFF. DNA for the CDR3: TGTGCCAGCAGCGTAGCGGGAGAGACAATCAATGAGCAGTTCTTC. Full variable domain (rest looked up from reference TRBV9 and TRBJ2-1): DSGVTQTPKHLITATGQRVTLRCSPRSGDLSVYWYQQSLDQGLQFLIQYYNGEERAKGNILERFSAQQFPDLHSELNLSSLELGDSALYFCASSVAGETINEQFFGPGTRLTVL.

About this clone itself: One junction end does not reproduce the germline sequence, and a read error may be involved. The gene calls are TRBV7-9 and TRBJ2-1; D perhaps matches TRBD1 (5 bases). The CDR3 consists of 13 residues. Germline assignment: CDR1 SEHNR and CDR2 FQNEAQ (reference sequence). The CDR3 nucleotides read TGTGCCGGCAGGGCAGGGTCTTACAATGAGCAGTTCTTC. Translated: CAGRAGSYNEQFF.

This clone was detected once. V and J are TRBV3-1 (or the pseudogene TRBV3-2) and TRBJ2-1; D remains ambiguous. The germline V gene has CDR1 LGHDT and CDR2 YNNKEL (reference sequence). V lost 4 bases, J lost 5 bases, and 12 bases lay in between. The CDR3 contains 14 residues. This chain's CDR3 is CASSPEPGDNEQFF. The DNA for the CDR3 is TGTGCCAGCAGCCCCGAACCGGGTGACAATGAGCAGTTCTTC.

This chain's CDR3 is CASSSRGEFGQPQHF. CDR3 DNA sequence: TGTGCCAGCAGCTCTCGGGGGGAATTCGGTCAGCCCCAGCATTTT. The chain uses TRBV5-6 and TRBJ1-5, with TRBD1 as a possible D gene (5 bases). This CDR3 contains 15 residues. Germline lookup yields CDR1 SGHDT and CDR2 YYEEEE. Trimming left V 3 bases short and J 6 bases short, with 16 bases between.

V and J are TRBV5-8 and TRBJ1-2; D is perhaps TRBD1 (5 bases). In germline, CDR1 is SGHTS, CDR2 YDEGEE. Trimming took off 3 bases at V and 0 bases at J, with 15 bases between the two ends. The CDR3 totals 16 residues. The CDR3 bases are TGTGCCAGCAGCTATGCTCAGGGTAGAGCTAACTATGGCTACACCTTC. It encodes CASSYAQGRANYGYTF.

This chain links TRBV11-2 with TRBJ2-7, with D possibly TRBD1 on 5 matching bases. V was pared by 1 base and J by 7 bases, with 11 bases between. Per the germline V gene, CDR1 is SGHAT and CDR2 is FQNNGV. This CDR3 has 13 amino acids. DNA of the CDR3: TGTGCCAGCAGCTTAGGACTTGGGGCAGAGCAGTACTTC. This gives the protein CASSLGLGAEQYF.

The chain joins TRBV3-1 (or the pseudogene TRBV3-2) to TRBJ2-1; the match to TRBD2 covers 8 bases. This CDR3 region has 15 residues. V was clipped by 1 base and J by 4 bases; unmatched bases: 3. Germline V CDR1 and CDR2: LGHDT, YNNKEL (reference sequence). CDR3 region: CASSQGLALYNEQFF. In DNA form, the CDR3 reads TGTGCCAGCAGCCAAGGACTAGCGCTGTACAATGAGCAGTTCTTC.

The CDR3 loop is CASTTGTSGYTF. The CDR3 DNA is TGCGCCAGCACAACGGGTACAAGTGGCTACACCTTC. The chain uses TRBV10-2 and TRBJ1-2, with D unresolved. V gave up 7 bases and J gave up 7 bases, with 13 bases separating them. Germline V gives CDR1 WSHSY, CDR2 SAAADI. This CDR3 contains 12 residues.

The V and J genes are TRBV30 and TRBJ1-5; no definite D call. Trimming stripped 1 base from V and 9 bases from J, with 13 bases between. Germline V gene lookup returns CDR1 GTSNPN and CDR2 SVGIG (reference sequence). The CDR3 length is 13 residues. The CDR3 here is CAWSARERGPQHF. CDR3 sequence (DNA): TGTGCCTGGAGTGCTCGGGAGCGGGGGCCCCAGCATTTT.

This clone was counted once. The gene calls are TRBV20-1 and TRBJ2-3, with 11 nucleotides matching TRBD2. This CDR3 has 16 residues. Germline V gene data show CDR1 as DFQATT and CDR2 as SNEGSKA (reference sequence). Trimming removed 3 bases from V and 2 bases from J; junction bases left unmatched: 7. DNA for the CDR3: TGCAGTGCTAGTCCAGTGACTAGCGGGGTCACAGATACGCAGTATTTT. Protein: CSASPVTSGVTDTQYF.

The chain couples TRBV7-3 to TRBJ1-2, with 10 bases lining up with TRBD1. This CDR3 spans 13 amino acids. With V trimmed by 4 bases and J by 7 bases, 3 bases remained unmatched. The germline CDR1 and CDR2 sequences are SGHTA and FQGTGA. Written as DNA, the CDR3 is TGTGCCAGCAGCTCGGGACAGGGGAGTGGCTACACCTTC. It yields the protein CASSSGQGSGYTF.

The chain is built from TRBV27 and TRBJ1-1, with no clear D. Germline V gene sequence: CDR1 MNHEY, CDR2 SMNVEV (reference sequence). CDR3 length: 13 amino acids. V was pared by 3 bases and J by 0 bases, with 5 bases between. The CDR3 coding sequence is TGTGCCAGCAGTTTCTTGTTGAACACTGAAGCTTTCTTT. Translating it yields CASSFLLNTEAFF.